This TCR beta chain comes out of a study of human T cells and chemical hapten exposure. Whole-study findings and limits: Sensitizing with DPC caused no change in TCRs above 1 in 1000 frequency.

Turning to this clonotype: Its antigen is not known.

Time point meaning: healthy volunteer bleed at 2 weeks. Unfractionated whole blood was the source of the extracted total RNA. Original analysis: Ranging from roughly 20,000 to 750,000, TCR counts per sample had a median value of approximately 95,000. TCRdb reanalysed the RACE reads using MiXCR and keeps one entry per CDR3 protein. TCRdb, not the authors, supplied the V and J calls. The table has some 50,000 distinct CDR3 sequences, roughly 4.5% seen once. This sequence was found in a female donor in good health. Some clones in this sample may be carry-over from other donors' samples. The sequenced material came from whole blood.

The DNA for the CDR3 is TGTGCCAGTTGTAGAGGGGGCAACTCTGCAGGGGGGGCAACTAATGAAAAACTGTTTTTT. It is translated as CASCRGGNSAGGATNEKLFF. The V call is TRBV19, the J call TRBJ1-4, with 7 bases lining up with TRBD1. From germline, CDR1 is LNHDA and CDR2 SQIVND (reference sequence). The J segment lost 0 bases and the V segment lost 8 bases, leaving 21 bases of the junction unmatched. The CDR3 contains 20 residues.